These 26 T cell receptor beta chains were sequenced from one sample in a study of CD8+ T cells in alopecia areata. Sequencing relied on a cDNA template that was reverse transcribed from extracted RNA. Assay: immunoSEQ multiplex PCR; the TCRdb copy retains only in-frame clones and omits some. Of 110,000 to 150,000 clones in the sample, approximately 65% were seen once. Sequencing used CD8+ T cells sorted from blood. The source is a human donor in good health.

The CDR3 is CASSLSPGGSTEAFF. The CDR3 region has the DNA TGTGCCAGCAGTTTATCCCCAGGGGGTAGCACTGAAGCTTTCTTT. The chain uses TRBV27 and TRBJ1-1; 7 bases map to TRBD1. This CDR3 has 15 residues. V trimming: 0 bases; J trimming: 4 bases; junction bases outside the gene matches: 5. Per the germline V gene, CDR1 is MNHEY and CDR2 is SMNVEV (reference sequence).

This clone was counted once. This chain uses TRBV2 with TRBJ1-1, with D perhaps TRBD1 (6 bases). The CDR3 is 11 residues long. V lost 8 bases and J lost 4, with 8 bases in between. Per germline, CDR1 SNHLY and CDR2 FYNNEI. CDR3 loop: CASGQPTEAFF. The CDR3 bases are TGTGCCAGCGGACAGCCCACTGAAGCTTTCTTT.

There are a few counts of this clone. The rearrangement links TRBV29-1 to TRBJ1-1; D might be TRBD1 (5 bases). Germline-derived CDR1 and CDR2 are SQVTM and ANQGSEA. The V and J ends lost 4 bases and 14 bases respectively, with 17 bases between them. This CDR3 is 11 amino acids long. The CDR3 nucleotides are TGCAGCGTTGGTCTTGAGGGGCTCGTCTTCTTT. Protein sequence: CSVGLEGLVFF. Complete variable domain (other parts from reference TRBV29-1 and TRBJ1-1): SAVISQKPSRDICQRGTSLTIQCQVDSQVTMMFWYRQQPGQSLTLIATANQGSEATYESGFVIDKFPISRPNLTFSTLTVSNMSPEDSSIYLCSVGLEGLVFFGQGTRLTVV.

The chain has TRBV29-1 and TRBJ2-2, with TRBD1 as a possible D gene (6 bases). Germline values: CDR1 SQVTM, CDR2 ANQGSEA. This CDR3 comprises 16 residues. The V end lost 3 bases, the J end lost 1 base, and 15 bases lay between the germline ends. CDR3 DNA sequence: TGCAGCGTTGAGGTAACAGGGATAAAGAACACCGGGGAGCTGTTTTTT. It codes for CSVEVTGIKNTGELFF.

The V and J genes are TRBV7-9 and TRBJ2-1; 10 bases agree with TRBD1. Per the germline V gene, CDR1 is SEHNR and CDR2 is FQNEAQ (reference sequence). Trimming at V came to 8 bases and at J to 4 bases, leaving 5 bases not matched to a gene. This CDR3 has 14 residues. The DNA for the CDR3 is TGTGCCAGCGGTGGGGACAGGGGTTACAATGAGCAGTTCTTC. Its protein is CASGGDRGYNEQFF.

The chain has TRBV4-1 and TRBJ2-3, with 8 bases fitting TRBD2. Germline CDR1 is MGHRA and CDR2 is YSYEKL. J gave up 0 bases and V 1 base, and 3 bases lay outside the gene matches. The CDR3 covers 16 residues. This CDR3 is CASSQVVAGSTDTQYF. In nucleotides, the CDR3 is TGCGCCAGCAGCCAAGTCGTAGCGGGAAGCACAGATACGCAGTATTTT.

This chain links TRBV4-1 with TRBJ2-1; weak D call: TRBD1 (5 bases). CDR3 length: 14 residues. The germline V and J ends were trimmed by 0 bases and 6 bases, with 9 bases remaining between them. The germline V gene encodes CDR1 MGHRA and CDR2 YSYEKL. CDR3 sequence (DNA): TGCGCCAGCAGCCAAGATGGGGCACCCAATGAGCAGTTCTTC. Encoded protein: CASSQDGAPNEQFF.

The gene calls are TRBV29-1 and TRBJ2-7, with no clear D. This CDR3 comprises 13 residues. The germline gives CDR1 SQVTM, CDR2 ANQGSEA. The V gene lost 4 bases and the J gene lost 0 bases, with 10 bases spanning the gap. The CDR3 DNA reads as TGCAGCGTTGGAGGAAAGTTCTCCTACGAGCAGTACTTC. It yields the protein CSVGGKFSYEQYF.

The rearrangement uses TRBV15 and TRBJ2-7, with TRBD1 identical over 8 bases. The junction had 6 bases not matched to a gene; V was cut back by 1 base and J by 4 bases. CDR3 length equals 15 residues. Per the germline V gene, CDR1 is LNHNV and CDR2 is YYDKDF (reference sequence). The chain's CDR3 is CATSRVGTGVYEQYF. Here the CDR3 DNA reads TGTGCCACCAGCAGAGTCGGGACAGGAGTGTACGAGCAGTACTTC.

Written as DNA, the CDR3 is TGTGCCAGCAGCTTGAGCCGGGAGCTGTTTTTT. Translating it yields CASSLSRELFF. The chain joins TRBV5-6 to TRBJ2-2; no clear D. Per the germline V gene, CDR1 is SGHDT and CDR2 is YYEEEE. The CDR3 length is 11 residues. Trimming removed 1 base from V and 9 bases from J, with 4 bases in between.

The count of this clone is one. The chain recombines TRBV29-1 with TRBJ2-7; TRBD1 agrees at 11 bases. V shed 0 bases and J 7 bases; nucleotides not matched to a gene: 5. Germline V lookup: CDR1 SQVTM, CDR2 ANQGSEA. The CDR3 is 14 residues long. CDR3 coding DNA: TGCAGCGTTGAAGACCCGGACAGGGGGCTTGAGCAGTACTTC. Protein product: CSVEDPDRGLEQYF.

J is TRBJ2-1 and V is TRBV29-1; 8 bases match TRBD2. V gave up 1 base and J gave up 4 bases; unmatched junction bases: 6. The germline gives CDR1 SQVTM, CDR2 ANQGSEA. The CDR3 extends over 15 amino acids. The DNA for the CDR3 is TGCAGCGTTGAAGTGATACTAGCGGAGTACAATGAGCAGTTCTTC. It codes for CSVEVILAEYNEQFF.

CDR3 protein: CASSQKSGAYEQYF. Written as DNA, the CDR3 is TGCGCCAGCAGCCAGAAGTCGGGGGCCTACGAGCAGTACTTC. The J gene is TRBJ2-7, the V gene TRBV4-1; tentatively, D is TRBD2 (6 bases). V was pared by 3 bases and J by 2 bases, with 11 bases between. The CDR3 is made up of 14 amino acids. Looked up from germline, CDR1 is MGHRA and CDR2 is YSYEKL.

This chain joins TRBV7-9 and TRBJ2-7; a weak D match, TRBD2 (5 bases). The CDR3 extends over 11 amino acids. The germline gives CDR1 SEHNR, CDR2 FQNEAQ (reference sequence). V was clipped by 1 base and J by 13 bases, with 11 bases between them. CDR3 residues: CASSLGREGYF. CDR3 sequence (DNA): TGTGCCAGCAGCTTAGGCCGGGAAGGATACTTC.

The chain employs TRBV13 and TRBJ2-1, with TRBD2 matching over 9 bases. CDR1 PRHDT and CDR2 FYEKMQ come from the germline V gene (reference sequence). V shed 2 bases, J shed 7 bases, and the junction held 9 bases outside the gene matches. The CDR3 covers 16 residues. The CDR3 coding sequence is TGTGCCAGCAGCTTACATGGCGGGAGGGCCACTAATGAGCAGTTCTTC. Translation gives CASSLHGGRATNEQFF.

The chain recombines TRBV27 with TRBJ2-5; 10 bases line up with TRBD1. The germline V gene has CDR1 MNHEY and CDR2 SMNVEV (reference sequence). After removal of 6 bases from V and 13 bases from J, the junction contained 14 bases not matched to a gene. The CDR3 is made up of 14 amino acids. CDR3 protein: CASRGRDRGLELYF. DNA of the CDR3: TGTGCCAGCAGGGGGAGGGACAGGGGACTCGAGCTGTACTTC.

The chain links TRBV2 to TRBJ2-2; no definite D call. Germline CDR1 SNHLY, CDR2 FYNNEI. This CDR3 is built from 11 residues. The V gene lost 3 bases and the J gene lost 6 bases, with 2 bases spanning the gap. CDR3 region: CASSDSGELFF. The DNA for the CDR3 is TGTGCCAGCAGTGATTCCGGGGAGCTGTTTTTT.

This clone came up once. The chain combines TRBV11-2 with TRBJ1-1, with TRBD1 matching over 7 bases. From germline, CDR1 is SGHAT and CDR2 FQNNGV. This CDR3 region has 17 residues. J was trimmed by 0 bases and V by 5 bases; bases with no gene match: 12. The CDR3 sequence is CASSPRGGRGLNTEAFF. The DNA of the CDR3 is TGTGCCAGCAGCCCCAGAGGGGGCAGAGGGTTGAACACTGAAGCTTTCTTT.

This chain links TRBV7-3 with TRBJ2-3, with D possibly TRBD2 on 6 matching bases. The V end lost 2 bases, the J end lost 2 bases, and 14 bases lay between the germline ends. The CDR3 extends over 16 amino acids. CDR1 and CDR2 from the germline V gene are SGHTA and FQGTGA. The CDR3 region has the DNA TGTGCCAGCAGCTTAGCTTGGGACTCAATCACAGATACGCAGTATTTT. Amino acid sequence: CASSLAWDSITDTQYF. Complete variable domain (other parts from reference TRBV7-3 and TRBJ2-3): GAGVSQTPSNKVTEKGKYVELRCDPISGHTALYWYRQSLGQGPEFLIYFQGTGAADDSGLPNDRFFAVRPEGSVSTLKIQRTERGDSAVYLCASSLAWDSITDTQYFGPGTRLTVL.

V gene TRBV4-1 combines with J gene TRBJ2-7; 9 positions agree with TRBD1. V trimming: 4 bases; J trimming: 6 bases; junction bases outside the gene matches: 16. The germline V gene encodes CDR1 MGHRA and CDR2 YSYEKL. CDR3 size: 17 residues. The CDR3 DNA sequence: TGCGCCAGCAGCCCAAGGCCTCCCCCCACGACAGGGGGCGAGCAGTACTTC. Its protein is CASSPRPPPTTGGEQYF.

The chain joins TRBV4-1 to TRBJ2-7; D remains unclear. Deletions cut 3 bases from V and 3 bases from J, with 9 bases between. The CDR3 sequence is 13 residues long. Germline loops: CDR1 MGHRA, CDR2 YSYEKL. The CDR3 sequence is CASSHARFYEQYF. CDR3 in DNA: TGCGCCAGCAGCCATGCCCGTTTCTACGAGCAGTACTTC.

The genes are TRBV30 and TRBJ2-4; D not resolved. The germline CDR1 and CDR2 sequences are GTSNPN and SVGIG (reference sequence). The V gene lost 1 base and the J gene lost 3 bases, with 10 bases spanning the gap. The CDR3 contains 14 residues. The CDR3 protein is CAWSGSGVKNIQYF. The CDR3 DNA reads TGTGCCTGGAGTGGGTCAGGAGTCAAAAACATTCAGTACTTC. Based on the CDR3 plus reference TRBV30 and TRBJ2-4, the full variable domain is SQTIHQWPATLVQPVGSPLSLECTVEGTSNPNLYWYRQAAGRGLQLLFYSVGIGQISSEVPQNLSASRPQDRQFILSSKKLLLSDSGFYLCAWSGSGVKNIQYFGAGTRLSVL.

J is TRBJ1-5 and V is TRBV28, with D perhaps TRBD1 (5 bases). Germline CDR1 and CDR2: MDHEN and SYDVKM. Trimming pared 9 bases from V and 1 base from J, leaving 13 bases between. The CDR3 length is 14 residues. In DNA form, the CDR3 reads TGTGCCAGTACGGGGGGAAGCAGCAATCAGCCCCAGCATTTT. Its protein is CASTGGSSNQPQHF.

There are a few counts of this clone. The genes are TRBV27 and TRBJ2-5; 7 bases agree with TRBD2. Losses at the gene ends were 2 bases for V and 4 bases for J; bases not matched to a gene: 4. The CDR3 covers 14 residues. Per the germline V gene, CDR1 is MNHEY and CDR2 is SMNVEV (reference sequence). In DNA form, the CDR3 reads TGTGCCAGCAGTTTAGGCGGGAGAGGAGAGACCCAGTACTTC. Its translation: CASSLGGRGETQYF.

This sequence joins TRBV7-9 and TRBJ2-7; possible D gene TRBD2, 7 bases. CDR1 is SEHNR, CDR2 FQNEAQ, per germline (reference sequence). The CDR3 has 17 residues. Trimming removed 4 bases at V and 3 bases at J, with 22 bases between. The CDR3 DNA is TGTGCCAGCAGCTGGGGGGCCAGGGTATCTAGCGGCTACGAGCAGTACTTC. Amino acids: CASSWGARVSSGYEQYF.

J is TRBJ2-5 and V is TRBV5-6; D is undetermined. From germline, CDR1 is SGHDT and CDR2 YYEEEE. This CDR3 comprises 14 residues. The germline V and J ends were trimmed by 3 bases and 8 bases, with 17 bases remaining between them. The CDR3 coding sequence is TGTGCCAGCAGCTGGGAACTCGACTGGGGAACCCAGTACTTC. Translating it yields CASSWELDWGTQYF.